One and the same sample provided the 7 T cell receptor beta chains below, sequenced in a study of beta chain features in type 1 diabetes. Every isolated RNA sample was fully reverse transcribed, so sequencing captured expressed TCRB transcripts. The table came from immunoSEQ multiplex PCR; TCRdb's copy has only in-frame clones and leaves some out. The sample consists of around 99,000 clones, almost 40% of them appearing once. The source material was stem cell memory CD4+ T cells from blood. Receptors originate from a woman between 18 and 29 years old in good health.

This clone was picked up a small number of times. This chain joins TRBV27 and TRBJ2-1, with 7 nucleotides matching TRBD2. The CDR3 runs 14 residues. The germline gives CDR1 MNHEY, CDR2 SMNVEV (reference sequence). J gave up 7 bases and V 7 bases, and 10 bases lay outside the gene matches. The CDR3 region has the DNA TGTGCCAGCACCTCATGGCGGGAGTCTAATGAGCAGTTCTTC. Translated, it gives CASTSWRESNEQFF.

The V gene is TRBV29-1, the J gene TRBJ1-1; D gene ambiguous. CDR1 and CDR2 from the germline V gene are SQVTM and ANQGSEA. This CDR3 has 12 amino acids. Between the trimmed V and J ends, which lost 1 base and 7 bases, there was a span of 10 bases. The CDR3 nucleotides are TGCAGCGTTGAAGGATATGCCGGTGAAGCTTTCTTT. This gives the protein CSVEGYAGEAFF.

This chain joins TRBV18 and TRBJ1-2; D unresolved. V lost 6 bases, J lost 6 bases, and 11 bases lay in between. CDR1 and CDR2 from the germline V gene are KGHSH and LQKENI. There are 12 residues in the CDR3. The CDR3 coding sequence is TGTGCCAGCTCGACACGAGGGAATGGCTACACCTTC. Translating it yields CASSTRGNGYTF.

There are a few counts of this clone. The V gene is TRBV7-2, the J gene TRBJ1-2, with a weak D call TRBD1 (5 bases). The ends were cut back, 4 bases at V and 0 bases at J, with 9 bases in the middle. The length of the CDR3 is 14 residues. Germline assignment: CDR1 SGHTA and CDR2 FQGNSA. CDR3 sequence: CASSYRRSNYGYTF. The CDR3 DNA is TGTGCCAGCAGCTACAGGAGATCTAACTATGGCTACACCTTC.

In this sample, this clone turned up many times. The chain recombines TRBV29-1 with TRBJ2-6; possible D gene TRBD2, 7 bases. This CDR3 contains 14 residues. Germline-derived CDR1 and CDR2 are SQVTM and ANQGSEA. Trimming took 6 bases from V and 2 from J, leaving 11 bases between them. DNA of the CDR3: TGCAGCGTCGCGGGGGCGACTGGGGCCAACGTCCTGACTTTC. It specifies CSVAGATGANVLTF.

V is TRBV29-1 and J is TRBJ2-1, with TRBD2 identical over 16 bases. The CDR3 has 15 amino acids. V lost 3 bases, J lost 4 bases, and 0 bases stayed unmatched. Germline V CDR1 and CDR2: SQVTM, ANQGSEA. CDR3 amino acids: CSVEGLAGGYNEQFF. The CDR3 region has the DNA TGCAGCGTTGAGGGACTAGCGGGAGGGTACAATGAGCAGTTCTTC.

Only a few counts were recorded for this clone. This rearrangement joins TRBV5-1 to TRBJ1-1, with 9 bases that match TRBD1. The trim removed 2 bases at V and 3 bases at J, leaving 2 bases unmatched. Germline values: CDR1 SGHRS, CDR2 YFSETQ. The CDR3 is made up of 14 amino acids. DNA of the CDR3: TGCGCCAGCAGCTTACAGGGGGCGGACACTGAAGCTTTCTTT. Its translation is CASSLQGADTEAFF.